Below are 30 T cell receptor beta chains sequenced from a single sample in a study of blood T cell repertoires in COVID-19. Clones were read by immunoSEQ multiplex PCR, and TCRdb kept only the in-frame ones, dropping some. The table lists over 110,000 clones, 70% to 90% of them singletons. Source material: peripheral blood. Receptors originate from a human donor in a cohort sampled during active COVID-19.

The rearrangement joins TRBV30 to TRBJ1-5; 7 nucleotides line up with TRBD1. CDR1 is GTSNPN and CDR2 is SVGIG in the germline V gene (reference sequence). The trim removed 3 bases at V and 2 bases at J, leaving 10 bases unmatched. The CDR3 has 16 residues. This CDR3 is CAWSPSQTGGNQPQHF. DNA of the CDR3: TGTGCCTGGAGCCCCAGTCAAACAGGGGGCAATCAGCCCCAGCATTTT.

CDR3 nucleotides: TGTGCCACGACAGGGGACACCGGGGAGCTGTTTTTT. Protein product: CATTGDTGELFF. The chain joins TRBV10-3 to TRBJ2-2; TRBD1 agrees at 8 bases. The length of the CDR3 is 12 residues. V trimming: 10 bases; J trimming: 3 bases; junction bases outside the gene matches: 1. Per germline, CDR1 ENHRY and CDR2 SYGVKD.

The chain employs TRBV7-9 and TRBJ2-5, with D maybe TRBD1 (5 bases). V lost 1 base, J lost 2 bases, and 8 bases lay in between. Per the germline V gene, CDR1 is SEHNR and CDR2 is FQNEAQ (reference sequence). This CDR3 comprises 14 residues. The CDR3 here is CASSLVQAQETQYF. The CDR3 nucleotides read TGTGCCAGCAGCTTAGTACAGGCTCAAGAGACCCAGTACTTC.

This clone was counted only a few times. The chain has TRBV2 and TRBJ1-2; unclear D gene. The CDR3 has 12 amino acids. Germline CDR1 and CDR2: SNHLY and FYNNEI. V lost 0 bases and J lost 8, with 7 bases in between. The chain's CDR3 is CASSEARVGYTF. CDR3 in DNA: TGTGCCAGCAGTGAAGCGAGGGTCGGCTACACCTTC.

The chain couples TRBV5-1 to TRBJ2-6, with a possible D match to TRBD2 (5 bases). Trimming took 0 bases from V and 2 from J, leaving 6 bases between them. CDR1 is SGHRS, CDR2 YFSETQ, per germline. The CDR3 consists of 15 residues. CDR3 nucleotide sequence: TGCGCCAGCAGCTTGGGGCGGGCTGGGGCCAACGTCCTGACTTTC. Translation: CASSLGRAGANVLTF.

J is TRBJ1-1 and V is TRBV30, with TRBD1 as a possible D gene (6 bases). The length of the CDR3 is 15 residues. Germline assignment: CDR1 GTSNPN and CDR2 SVGIG (reference sequence). V lost 6 bases, J lost 0 bases, and 17 bases lay in between. As DNA, the CDR3 is TGTGCCTGCCGCGCCGGGACATCAATGAACACTGAAGCTTTCTTT. Protein sequence: CACRAGTSMNTEAFF.

The CDR3 bases are TGTGCTAGTGGTTCCGGACTAGCAAGGACCGGGGAGCTGTTTTTT. Amino acid sequence: CASGSGLARTGELFF. V and J are TRBV12-5 and TRBJ2-2; 8 positions match TRBD2. This CDR3 region has 15 residues. Per germline, CDR1 LGHNT and CDR2 FRNRAP. Germline trimming cut 4 bases from V and 5 bases from J; bases unmatched to any gene: 6.

V usage is TRBV19 and J usage is TRBJ2-1, with 9 bases aligning to TRBD2. Germline assignment: CDR1 LNHDA and CDR2 SQIVND (reference sequence). After removal of 5 bases from V and 8 bases from J, the junction contained 10 bases not matched to a gene. This CDR3 comprises 15 residues. CDR3 amino acids: CASSSRSGGTDEQFF. CDR3 nucleotide sequence: TGTGCCAGTAGTTCCCGAAGCGGGGGGACGGATGAGCAGTTCTTC.

The J gene is TRBJ2-3, the V gene TRBV7-2; 9 nucleotides agree with TRBD1. Losses at the gene ends were 4 bases for V and 2 bases for J; bases not matched to a gene: 4. Germline CDR1 SGHTA, CDR2 FQGNSA. This CDR3 has 15 residues. The CDR3 loop is CASSSYRGHTDTQYF. As DNA, the CDR3 is TGTGCCAGCAGCTCTTACAGGGGGCACACAGATACGCAGTATTTT. The full variable domain, in which reference TRBV7-2 and TRBJ2-3 provide the parts outside the CDR3, is GAGVSQSPSNKVTEKGKDVELRCDPISGHTALYWYRQSLGQGLEFLIYFQGNSAPDKSGLPSDRFSAERTGGSVSTLTIQRTQQEDSAVYLCASSSYRGHTDTQYFGPGTRLTVL.

J is TRBJ2-7 and V is TRBV14; a possible D gene is TRBD2 (6 bases). The length of the CDR3 is 15 residues. Trimming left V 1 base short and J 3 bases short, with 13 bases between. CDR1 and CDR2 from the germline V gene are SGHDN and FVKESK. CDR3 coding DNA: TGTGCCAGCAGCCAAGCGGTGACTAGGGTCTACGAGCAGTACTTC. The encoded protein is CASSQAVTRVYEQYF.

The chain uses TRBV5-5 and TRBJ2-1; possibly TRBD2 for D (5 bases). The CDR3 has 13 residues. Germline-derived CDR1 and CDR2 are SGHKS and YYEKEE (reference sequence). V was pared by 3 bases and J by 6 bases, with 10 bases between. CDR3 in amino acids: CASSSAGVNEQFF. The CDR3 bases are TGTGCCAGCAGCTCGGCCGGGGTCAATGAGCAGTTCTTC.

In its sample, this clone was seen a few times. The rearrangement uses TRBV3-1 (or the pseudogene TRBV3-2) and TRBJ1-6; D remains ambiguous. The CDR3 sequence is 17 residues long. V shed 5 bases and J shed 2 bases, with 16 bases lying between them. CDR1 is LGHDT, CDR2 YNNKEL, per germline (reference sequence). The CDR3 sequence: CASSSHPGITYNSPLHF. The CDR3 nucleotides read TGTGCCAGCAGCTCGCATCCCGGGATAACCTATAATTCACCCCTCCACTTT.

The V and J genes are TRBV24-1 and TRBJ2-1; possible D gene TRBD2, 5 bases. The CDR3 contains 15 residues. Germline lookup yields CDR1 KGHDR and CDR2 SFDVKD. The ends were cut back, 6 bases at V and 0 bases at J, with 11 bases in the middle. Written as DNA, the CDR3 is TGTGCCACCAGTCCAAGCGGAAACTCCTACAATGAGCAGTTCTTC. This codes for CATSPSGNSYNEQFF.

With respect to this clone: Different DNA sequences within this sample yield the same CDR3. This rearrangement joins TRBV12-3 or TRBV12-4 to TRBJ1-5; D perhaps matches TRBD1 (5 bases). There are 13 residues in the CDR3. Trimming removed 5 bases at V and 3 bases at J, with 8 bases between. The CDR3 nucleotides read TGTGCCAGCAGTCTGACAGACAATCAGCCCCAGCATTTT. Residues: CASSLTDNQPQHF.

The chain links TRBV4-1 to TRBJ1-2; 9 nucleotides align to TRBD1. V trimming: 4 bases; J trimming: 5 bases; junction bases outside the gene matches: 11. This CDR3 has 16 amino acids. From germline, CDR1 is MGHRA and CDR2 YSYEKL. This CDR3 is CASSPGTGTPRYGYTF. In nucleotides, the CDR3 is TGCGCCAGCAGCCCGGGGACAGGGACCCCGAGGTATGGCTACACCTTC.

The chain carries TRBV29-1 and TRBJ1-5, with 10 nucleotides matching TRBD1. Germline assignment: CDR1 SQVTM and CDR2 ANQGSEA. This CDR3 has 13 amino acids. V lost 4 bases to trimming and J lost 6 bases; unmatched junction nucleotides: 3. This CDR3 is CSVARDRGQPQHF. The CDR3 DNA reads as TGCAGCGTTGCACGGGACAGGGGTCAGCCCCAGCATTTT.

The chain joins TRBV20-1 to TRBJ1-1; D gene unclear. This CDR3 has 14 residues. The germline CDR1 and CDR2 sequences are DFQATT and SNEGSKA (reference sequence). V lost 3 bases to trimming and J lost 1 base, with 12 bases between them. CDR3: CSASLTRGNTEAFF. The DNA of the CDR3 is TGCAGTGCTAGTCTTACACGGGGGAACACTGAAGCTTTCTTT.

The rearrangement joins TRBV9 to TRBJ2-1; 7 bases map to TRBD1. V lost 0 bases to trimming and J lost 6 bases; unmatched junction nucleotides: 15. Germline V gene sequence: CDR1 SGDLS, CDR2 YYNGEE. CDR3 length: 18 amino acids. The CDR3 here is CASSVGRGARRGRNEQFF. CDR3 nucleotides: TGTGCCAGCAGCGTAGGAAGGGGAGCTAGAAGGGGGCGCAATGAGCAGTTCTTC.

This chain joins TRBV7-9 and TRBJ2-7; 9 nucleotides match TRBD1. With 5 bases clipped from V and 2 bases from J, the junction kept 4 bases outside the gene matches. This CDR3 has 14 amino acids. CDR1 SEHNR and CDR2 FQNEAQ come from the germline V gene (reference sequence). CDR3 in DNA: TGTGCCAGCAGCCCGCGGGACAGGGCCTACGAGCAGTACTTC. Protein sequence: CASSPRDRAYEQYF.

Only a few counts were recorded for this clone. This sequence joins TRBV19 and TRBJ2-7, with a tentative D call TRBD1 (6 bases). Germline CDR1 LNHDA, CDR2 SQIVND (reference sequence). CDR3 size: 15 residues. Trimming took 6 bases from V and 2 from J, leaving 17 bases between them. CDR3 in amino acids: CASRRGSSGAYEQYF. The CDR3 coding sequence is TGTGCCAGTAGGAGGGGGAGTTCAGGTGCCTACGAGCAGTACTTC.

This chain connects TRBV6-5 to TRBJ2-1; TRBD1 is a possible D gene (5 bases). Deletions cut 7 bases from V and 2 bases from J, with 12 bases between. This CDR3 is built from 14 residues. Germline loops: CDR1 MNHEY, CDR2 SVGAGI. CDR3 sequence reads: CASNSQGAYNEQFF. The CDR3 DNA sequence: TGTGCCAGCAACTCGCAGGGTGCCTACAATGAGCAGTTCTTC.

This chain uses TRBV2 with TRBJ2-1; D is uncertain. Germline CDR1 and CDR2: SNHLY and FYNNEI. With 5 bases removed from V and 5 bases from J, the gap between germline ends came to 16 bases. The CDR3 consists of 15 residues. The CDR3 DNA is TGTGCCAGCAGTTACCGGGTCCGGCCGAACAATGAGCAGTTCTTC. Amino acid sequence: CASSYRVRPNNEQFF.

This clone was seen just once. For the CDR3, the DNA is TGTGCTAGTGGTTTACCAGTGAGGGGCACAGATACGCAGTATTTT. It translates to CASGLPVRGTDTQYF. V usage is TRBV12-5 and J usage is TRBJ2-3, with D possibly matching TRBD2 (5 bases). The CDR3 contains 15 residues. Trimming removed 3 bases from V and 1 base from J, with 11 bases in between. CDR1 and CDR2 from the germline V gene are LGHNT and FRNRAP.

The chain combines TRBV10-3 with TRBJ1-5, with D possibly matching TRBD1 (5 bases). Germline assignment: CDR1 ENHRY and CDR2 SYGVKD. The germline V and J ends were trimmed by 1 base and 1 base, with 14 bases remaining between them. The CDR3 is 17 amino acids. This chain's CDR3 is CAISEWGVRGSNQPQHF. The CDR3 bases are TGTGCCATCAGTGAGTGGGGGGTCCGGGGGAGCAATCAGCCCCAGCATTTT.

The J gene is TRBJ2-7, the V gene TRBV5-5, with D perhaps TRBD1 (5 bases). The CDR3 totals 12 residues. In germline, CDR1 is SGHKS, CDR2 YYEKEE (reference sequence). The V end was cut by 4 bases, the J end by 5 bases, with 10 bases between. The DNA for the CDR3 is TGTGCCAGCAGCCGCGACAGTCACGAGCAGTACTTC. This gives the protein CASSRDSHEQYF.

This chain links TRBV5-5 with TRBJ2-3; 7 bases fit TRBD1. The CDR3 has 14 residues. In germline, CDR1 is SGHKS, CDR2 YYEKEE (reference sequence). V trimming: 0 bases; J trimming: 4 bases; junction bases outside the gene matches: 2. In DNA, the CDR3 is TGTGCCAGCAGCTTGGCCGGGACAGCAGATACGCAGTATTTT. Its translation is CASSLAGTADTQYF.

The V call is TRBV5-1, the J call TRBJ1-3, with a possible D match to TRBD1 (5 bases). V gave up 0 bases and J gave up 2 bases, with 12 bases separating them. Germline values: CDR1 SGHRS, CDR2 YFSETQ. The CDR3 loop spans 16 amino acids. The CDR3 here is CASSLGQGQAGNTIYF. In DNA, the CDR3 is TGCGCCAGCAGCTTGGGGCAGGGTCAGGCTGGAAACACCATATATTTT.

The CDR3 bases are TGTGCCAGCAGCCGGGACAGGGAGACCGGGGAGCTGTTTTTT. It specifies CASSRDRETGELFF. The V call is TRBV6-2 or TRBV6-3, the J call TRBJ2-2; 9 bases agree with TRBD1. V lost 6 bases to trimming and J lost 5 bases; unmatched junction nucleotides: 4. Germline CDR1 reads MNHEY; CDR2 reads SVGEGT. This CDR3 contains 14 residues.

The gene calls are TRBV7-9 and TRBJ2-5; possible D gene TRBD2, 5 bases. V was pared by 3 bases and J by 5 bases, with 13 bases between. This CDR3 has 14 residues. Germline V lookup: CDR1 SEHNR, CDR2 FQNEAQ (reference sequence). CDR3 protein: CASSLEERAETQYF. DNA of the CDR3: TGTGCCAGCAGCTTGGAGGAACGGGCTGAGACCCAGTACTTC.

This chain links TRBV6-2 or TRBV6-3 with TRBJ1-5; 8 bases line up with TRBD1. J lost 5 bases, V lost 2 bases, and 5 bases had no gene match. CDR3 size: 15 residues. Germline loops: CDR1 MNHEY, CDR2 SVGEGT. The CDR3 loop is CASSYGRGRDQPQHF. In nucleotides, the CDR3 is TGTGCCAGCAGTTACGGCAGGGGGCGAGATCAGCCCCAGCATTTT.